The clone carrying this T cell receptor (beta chain) was counted ten times or more. What it recognizes is unknown. This sample is drawn from a study of T cells after yellow fever vaccination. Study-level points and caveats: Researchers cautioned that FACS-sorted repertoires could harbor abundant clonotypes contaminating from the bulk population.

TCRdb redid the calling of the 5' RACE reads with MiXCR, one entry per CDR3 protein. The sample carries around 140,000 distinct CDR3 sequences, roughly 8% recorded once. The V gene's germline CDR1 is SGHRS and CDR2 YFSETQ. There are 13 residues in the CDR3. V lost 2 bases, J lost 3 bases, and 9 bases lay in between. The specimen was CD4+ T cells sorted from PBMCs, collected 5 days after the yellow fever booster vaccination. V usage is TRBV5-1 and J usage is TRBJ2-7; D unclear. This receptor was obtained from a man aged 25-45 years who received the YFV17D yellow fever vaccine. The CDR3 protein is CASSFDQLYEQYF. DNA for the CDR3: TGCGCCAGCAGCTTCGACCAACTCTACGAGCAGTACTTC. The full variable domain, with the rest looked up from reference TRBV5-1 and TRBJ2-7, is KAGVTQTPRYLIKTRGQQVTLSCSPISGHRSVSWYQQTPGQGLQFLFEYFSETQRNKGNFPGRFSGRQFSNSRSEMNVSTLELGDSALYLCASSFDQLYEQYFGPGTRLTVT.